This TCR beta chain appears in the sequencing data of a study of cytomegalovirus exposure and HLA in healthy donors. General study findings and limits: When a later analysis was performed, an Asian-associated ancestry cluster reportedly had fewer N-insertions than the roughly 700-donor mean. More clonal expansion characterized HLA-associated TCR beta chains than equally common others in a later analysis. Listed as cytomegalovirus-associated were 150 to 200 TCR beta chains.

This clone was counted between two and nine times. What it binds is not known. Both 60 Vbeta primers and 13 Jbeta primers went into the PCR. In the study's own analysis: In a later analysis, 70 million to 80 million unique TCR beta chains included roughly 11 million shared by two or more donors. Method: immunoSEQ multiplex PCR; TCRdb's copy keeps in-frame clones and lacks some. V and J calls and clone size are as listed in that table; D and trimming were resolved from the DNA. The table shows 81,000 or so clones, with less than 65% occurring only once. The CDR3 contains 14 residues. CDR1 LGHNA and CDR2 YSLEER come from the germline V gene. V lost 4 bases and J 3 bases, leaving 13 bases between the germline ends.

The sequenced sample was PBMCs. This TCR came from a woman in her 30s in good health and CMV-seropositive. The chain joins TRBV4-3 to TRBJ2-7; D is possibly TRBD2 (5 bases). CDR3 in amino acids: CASSPYGESYEQYF. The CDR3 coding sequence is TGCGCCAGCAGCCCCTACGGGGAAAGCTACGAGCAGTACTTC.